A selection of T cell receptor beta chains follows, all from one sample in a study of cytomegalovirus exposure and HLA in healthy donors. Profiled with immunoSEQ multiplex PCR; TCRdb holds only in-frame clones, not every one. The sample contains over 150,000 clones, roughly 80% of which appear only once. Sequences were obtained from PBMCs. These TCRs come from a man over 45 in good health and CMV-seropositive. Each CDR3 is given with its conserved first and last residue. D genes are given only for firm matches. The size of a clone is reported for some rows only, either as once, few or many, or as a class for expanded clones.

V gene: TRBV28; clone size: NA; J gene: TRBJ1-1; D gene: NA; CDR3 protein: CASSPQKGVPEAFF; CDR3 DNA: TGTGCCAGCAGCCCTCAAAAGGGAGTTCCTGAAGCTTTCTTT
V gene: TRBV7-3; clone size: NA; J gene: TRBJ2-5; D gene: TRBD1; CDR3 protein: CASSSQGGQVGGTQYF; CDR3 DNA: TGTGCCAGCAGCTCCCAAGGGGGACAGGTCGGTGGGACCCAGTACTTC
V gene: TRBV5-1; clone size: NA; J gene: TRBJ2-5; D gene: TRBD2; CDR3 protein: CASSWVAGVQETQYF; CDR3 DNA: TGCGCCAGCAGCTGGGTAGCGGGGGTACAAGAGACCCAGTACTTC
V gene: TRBV5-4; clone size: NA; J gene: TRBJ2-1; D gene: NA; CDR3 protein: CASSPTVGEQFF; CDR3 DNA: TGTGCCAGCAGCCCCACGGTTGGTGAGCAGTTCTTC
V gene: TRBV30; clone size: once; J gene: TRBJ2-2; D gene: NA; CDR3 protein: CAWERAEELFF; CDR3 DNA: TGTGCCTGGGAAAGAGCGGAGGAGCTGTTTTTT
V gene: TRBV5-6; clone size: NA; J gene: TRBJ2-1; D gene: NA; CDR3 protein: CASSLAPRGTYNEQFF; CDR3 DNA: TGTGCCAGCAGCTTGGCCCCGCGGGGCACCTACAATGAGCAGTTCTTC
V gene: TRBV6-5; clone size: NA; J gene: TRBJ1-6; D gene: NA; CDR3 protein: CASSYSTGSNSPLHF; CDR3 DNA: TGTGCCAGCAGTTACTCGACAGGCTCTAATTCACCCCTCCACTTT
V gene: TRBV28; clone size: few; J gene: TRBJ2-7; D gene: NA; CDR3 protein: CASSQRRGSYEQYF; CDR3 DNA: TGTGCCAGCAGCCAACGACGGGGATCCTACGAGCAGTACTTC
V gene: TRBV19; clone size: NA; J gene: TRBJ2-7; D gene: NA; CDR3 protein: CASSMSLTPYYEQYF; CDR3 DNA: TGTGCCAGTAGTATGAGCCTAACCCCCTACTACGAGCAGTACTTC
V gene: TRBV7-2; clone size: once; J gene: TRBJ2-2; D gene: NA; CDR3 protein: CASSLTGFGGPVTGELFF; CDR3 DNA: TGTGCCAGCAGCTTAACAGGATTTGGAGGGCCCGTCACCGGGGAGCTGTTTTTT
V gene: TRBV19; clone size: few; J gene: TRBJ2-3; D gene: NA; CDR3 protein: CASSTSSTDTQYF; CDR3 DNA: TGTGCCAGTAGTACCTCTAGCACAGATACGCAGTATTTT
V gene: TRBV9; clone size: NA; J gene: TRBJ1-1; D gene: NA; CDR3 protein: CASSRQVNTEAFF; CDR3 DNA: TGTGCCAGCAGCCGCCAGGTGAACACTGAAGCTTTCTTT
V gene: TRBV2; clone size: few; J gene: TRBJ1-6; D gene: TRBD1; CDR3 protein: CASSVGQGDNSPLHF; CDR3 DNA: TGTGCCAGCAGTGTTGGACAGGGGGATAATTCACCCCTCCACTTT
V gene: TRBV11-3; clone size: NA; J gene: TRBJ1-2; D gene: TRBD1; CDR3 protein: CASSRTGGYGYTF; CDR3 DNA: TGTGCCAGCAGCCGGACAGGGGGCTATGGCTACACCTTC
V gene: TRBV11-1; clone size: NA; J gene: TRBJ1-1; D gene: NA; CDR3 protein: CASSLMPRGGEAFF; CDR3 DNA: TGTGCCAGCAGCCTGATGCCCCGTGGCGGTGAAGCTTTCTTT
V gene: TRBV28; clone size: NA; J gene: TRBJ1-3; D gene: NA; CDR3 protein: CASKLRGLAGNTIYF; CDR3 DNA: TGTGCCAGCAAGCTCCGAGGACTTGCTGGAAACACCATATATTTT
V gene: TRBV2; clone size: NA; J gene: TRBJ1-2; D gene: NA; CDR3 protein: CASSYTTGNYGYTF; CDR3 DNA: TGTGCCAGCAGTTACACTACAGGGAACTATGGCTACACCTTC
V gene: TRBV7-8; clone size: NA; J gene: TRBJ1-2; D gene: TRBD1; CDR3 protein: CASSLSGTGNGYTF; CDR3 DNA: TGTGCCAGCAGCCTATCCGGGACAGGGAATGGCTACACCTTC
V gene: TRBV7-6; clone size: NA; J gene: TRBJ2-3; D gene: TRBD2; CDR3 protein: CASSSGLAGARDTQYF; CDR3 DNA: TGTGCCAGCAGCTCCGGACTAGCGGGAGCAAGAGATACGCAGTATTTT
V gene: TRBV2; clone size: NA; J gene: TRBJ2-3; D gene: NA; CDR3 protein: CASRTSTDTQYF; CDR3 DNA: TGTGCCAGCAGGACTTCCACAGATACGCAGTATTTT
V gene: TRBV27; clone size: few; J gene: TRBJ2-7; D gene: TRBD2; CDR3 protein: CASSPRLAGGYEQYF; CDR3 DNA: TGTGCCAGCAGTCCCAGACTAGCGGGAGGGTACGAGCAGTACTTC
V gene: TRBV7-2; clone size: NA; J gene: TRBJ2-3; D gene: NA; CDR3 protein: CASSPGIYTDTQYF; CDR3 DNA: TGTGCCAGCAGCCCCGGGATCTACACAGATACGCAGTATTTT
V gene: TRBV7-9; clone size: NA; J gene: TRBJ2-7; D gene: TRBD1; CDR3 protein: CASSLTGTGNEQYF; CDR3 DNA: TGTGCCAGCAGCCTCACCGGGACAGGAAACGAGCAGTACTTC
V gene: TRBV18; clone size: NA; J gene: TRBJ2-7; D gene: TRBD1; CDR3 protein: CASSPGTVSSYEQYF; CDR3 DNA: TGTGCCAGCTCACCAGGGACAGTTAGCTCCTACGAGCAGTACTTC
V gene: TRBV19; clone size: NA; J gene: TRBJ1-5; D gene: NA; CDR3 protein: CASSIGVQGLGNQPQHF; CDR3 DNA: TGTGCCAGTAGTATAGGAGTTCAGGGGCTAGGCAATCAGCCCCAGCATTTT
V gene: TRBV21-1; clone size: NA; J gene: TRBJ2-3; D gene: NA; CDR3 protein: CASSRRTAAGDTQYF; CDR3 DNA: TGTGCCAGCAGCCGTCGGACGGCCGCGGGTGATACGCAGTATTTT
V gene: TRBV4-3; clone size: NA; J gene: TRBJ2-7; D gene: TRBD1; CDR3 protein: CASSQTGTAYEQYF; CDR3 DNA: TGCGCCAGCAGCCAAACCGGGACAGCCTACGAGCAGTACTTC
V gene: TRBV2; clone size: NA; J gene: TRBJ1-4; D gene: TRBD1; CDR3 protein: CASSEGAGGHEKLFF; CDR3 DNA: TGTGCCAGCAGTGAAGGGGCAGGGGGGCATGAAAAACTGTTTTTT
V gene: TRBV9; clone size: NA; J gene: TRBJ1-1; D gene: NA; CDR3 protein: CASTHTDITQGGTEAFF; CDR3 DNA: TGTGCCAGCACCCATACAGATATCACTCAGGGTGGCACTGAAGCTTTCTTT
V gene: TRBV5-6; clone size: NA; J gene: TRBJ2-3; D gene: TRBD2; CDR3 protein: CASSWGGLAGMTDTQYF; CDR3 DNA: TGTGCCAGCAGCTGGGGGGGACTAGCGGGGATGACAGATACGCAGTATTTT
V gene: TRBV7-9; clone size: few; J gene: TRBJ2-5; D gene: TRBD1; CDR3 protein: CASSQGQGSPETQYF; CDR3 DNA: TGCGCCAGCAGCCAAGGACAGGGAAGTCCAGAGACCCAGTACTTC
V gene: TRBV20-1; clone size: NA; J gene: TRBJ1-2; D gene: NA; CDR3 protein: CSPRRELSYTF; CDR3 DNA: TGCAGTCCCCGTCGCGAGTTGAGCTACACCTTC
V gene: TRBV18; clone size: NA; J gene: TRBJ2-2; D gene: NA; CDR3 protein: CASSPSDSTGELFF; CDR3 DNA: TGTGCCAGCTCACCATCCGACTCCACCGGGGAGCTGTTTTTT
V gene: TRBV4-2; clone size: NA; J gene: TRBJ2-7; D gene: TRBD1; CDR3 protein: CASSPDRVGYEQYF; CDR3 DNA: TGTGCCAGCAGCCCCGACAGGGTCGGCTACGAGCAGTACTTC
V gene: TRBV30; clone size: NA; J gene: TRBJ1-6; D gene: NA; CDR3 protein: CAWSVQGYSPLHF; CDR3 DNA: TGTGCCTGGAGTGTACAGGGTTATTCACCCCTCCACTTT
V gene: TRBV6-5; clone size: NA; J gene: TRBJ2-1; D gene: TRBD1; CDR3 protein: CASRLDRGSENEQFF; CDR3 DNA: TGTGCCAGCAGGTTGGACAGGGGGTCGGAAAATGAGCAGTTCTTC
V gene: TRBV19; clone size: NA; J gene: TRBJ2-1; D gene: TRBD1; CDR3 protein: CASMAGGELNNEQFF; CDR3 DNA: TGTGCCAGTATGGCAGGGGGTGAGCTTAACAATGAGCAGTTCTTC
V gene: TRBV11-3; clone size: NA; J gene: TRBJ2-7; D gene: NA; CDR3 protein: CASSLEGQGYEQYF; CDR3 DNA: TGTGCCAGCAGCTTAGAAGGGCAGGGCTACGAGCAGTACTTC
V gene: TRBV10-3; clone size: NA; J gene: TRBJ2-3; D gene: NA; CDR3 protein: CAISESTSGSTDTQYF; CDR3 DNA: TGTGCCATCAGTGAGTCGACGTCGGGTAGTACAGATACGCAGTATTTT
V gene: TRBV4-1; clone size: few; J gene: TRBJ2-6; D gene: NA; CDR3 protein: CASSHSQTGRRLANVLTF; CDR3 DNA: TGCGCCAGCAGCCATTCGCAGACAGGCCGTCGTCTGGCCAACGTCCTGACTTTC
V gene: TRBV5-5; clone size: few; J gene: TRBJ2-7; D gene: TRBD1; CDR3 protein: CASSWGQGAGEQYF; CDR3 DNA: TGTGCCAGCAGCTGGGGACAGGGGGCAGGGGAGCAGTACTTC
V gene: TRBV28; clone size: NA; J gene: TRBJ2-4; D gene: NA; CDR3 protein: CASSVSLLEPKNIQYF; CDR3 DNA: TGTGCCAGCAGTGTCTCGCTTCTAGAACCCAAAAACATTCAGTACTTC
V gene: TRBV7-3; clone size: NA; J gene: TRBJ2-5; D gene: TRBD1; CDR3 protein: CASSSTGAMETQYF; CDR3 DNA: TGTGCCAGCAGCTCGACAGGGGCTATGGAGACCCAGTACTTC
V gene: TRBV7-3; clone size: NA; J gene: TRBJ2-3; D gene: TRBD1; CDR3 protein: CASSSGQGSTDTQYF; CDR3 DNA: TGTGCCAGCAGCTCGGGACAGGGGAGCACAGATACGCAGTATTTT
V gene: TRBV28; clone size: once; J gene: TRBJ2-1; D gene: TRBD2; CDR3 protein: CATRSGWASGRRGNEQFF; CDR3 DNA: TGTGCCACCCGATCAGGGTGGGCTAGCGGGAGACGAGGTAATGAGCAGTTCTTC